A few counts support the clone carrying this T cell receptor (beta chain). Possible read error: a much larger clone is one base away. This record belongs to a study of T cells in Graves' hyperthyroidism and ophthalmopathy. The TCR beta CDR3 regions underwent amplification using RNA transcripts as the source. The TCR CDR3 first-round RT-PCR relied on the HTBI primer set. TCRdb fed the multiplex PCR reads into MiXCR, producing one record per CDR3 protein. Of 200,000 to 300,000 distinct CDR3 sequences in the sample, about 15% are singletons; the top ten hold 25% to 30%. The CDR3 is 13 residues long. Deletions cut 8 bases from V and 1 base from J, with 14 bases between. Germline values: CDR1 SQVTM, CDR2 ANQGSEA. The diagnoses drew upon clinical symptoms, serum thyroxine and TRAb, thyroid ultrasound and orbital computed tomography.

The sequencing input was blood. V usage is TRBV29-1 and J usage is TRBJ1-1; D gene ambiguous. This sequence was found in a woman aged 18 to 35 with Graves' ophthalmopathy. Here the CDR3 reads CSMRRAGNTEAFF. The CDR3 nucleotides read TGCAGCATGCGGCGGGCAGGGAACACTGAAGCTTTCTTT.